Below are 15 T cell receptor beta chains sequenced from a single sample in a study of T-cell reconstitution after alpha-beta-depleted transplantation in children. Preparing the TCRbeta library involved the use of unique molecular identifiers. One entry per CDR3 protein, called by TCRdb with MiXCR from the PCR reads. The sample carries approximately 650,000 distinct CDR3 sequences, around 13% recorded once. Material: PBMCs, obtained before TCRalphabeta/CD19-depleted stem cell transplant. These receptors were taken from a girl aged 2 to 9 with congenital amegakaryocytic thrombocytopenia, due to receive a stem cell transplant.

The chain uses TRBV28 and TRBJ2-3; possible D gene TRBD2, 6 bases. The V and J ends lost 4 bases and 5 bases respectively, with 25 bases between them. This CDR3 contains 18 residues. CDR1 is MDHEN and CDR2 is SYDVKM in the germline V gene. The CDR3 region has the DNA TGTGCCAGCAGTTCCCGCTTTTCTGTTACCGGGAGCGTAGATACGCAGTATTTT. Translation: CASSSRFSVTGSVDTQYF.

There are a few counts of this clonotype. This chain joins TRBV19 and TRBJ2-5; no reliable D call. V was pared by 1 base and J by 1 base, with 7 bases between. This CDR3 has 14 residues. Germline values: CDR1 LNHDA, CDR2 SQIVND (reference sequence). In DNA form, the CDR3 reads TGTGCCAGTAGTATAGTGCCCTTCCAAGAGACCCAGTACTTC. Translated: CASSIVPFQETQYF.

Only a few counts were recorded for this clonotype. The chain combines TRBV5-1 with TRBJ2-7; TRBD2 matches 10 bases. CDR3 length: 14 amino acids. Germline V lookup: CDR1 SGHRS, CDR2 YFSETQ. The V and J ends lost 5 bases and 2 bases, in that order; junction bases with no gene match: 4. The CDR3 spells CASRGTSAAYEQYF. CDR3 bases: TGCGCCAGCAGGGGGACTAGCGCGGCCTACGAGCAGTACTTC.

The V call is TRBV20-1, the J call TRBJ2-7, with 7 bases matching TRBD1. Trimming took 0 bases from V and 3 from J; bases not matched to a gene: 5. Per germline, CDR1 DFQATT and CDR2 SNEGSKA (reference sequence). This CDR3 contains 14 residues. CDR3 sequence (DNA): TGCAGTGCTAGAGATATCAGGGGGAGCTACGAGCAGTACTTC. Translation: CSARDIRGSYEQYF.

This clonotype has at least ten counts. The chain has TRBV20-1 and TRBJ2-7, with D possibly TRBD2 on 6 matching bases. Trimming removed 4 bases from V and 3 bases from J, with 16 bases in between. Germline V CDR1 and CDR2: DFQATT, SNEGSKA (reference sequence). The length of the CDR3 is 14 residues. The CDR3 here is CSAIFRDSVYEQYF. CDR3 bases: TGCAGTGCTATCTTTCGGGACTCGGTCTACGAGCAGTACTTC.

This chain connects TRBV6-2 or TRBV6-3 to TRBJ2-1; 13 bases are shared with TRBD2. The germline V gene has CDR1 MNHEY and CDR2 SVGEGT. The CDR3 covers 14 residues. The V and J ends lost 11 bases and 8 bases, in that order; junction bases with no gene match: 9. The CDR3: CAVRRTSGSDEQFF. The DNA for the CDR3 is TGTGCCGTCCGGCGGACTAGCGGGAGCGATGAGCAGTTCTTC.

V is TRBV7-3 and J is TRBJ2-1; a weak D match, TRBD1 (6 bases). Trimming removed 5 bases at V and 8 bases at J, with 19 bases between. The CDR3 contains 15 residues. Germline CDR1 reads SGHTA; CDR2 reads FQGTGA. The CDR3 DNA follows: TGTGCCAGCAGCAGAACAGGGTTGACGAACGATGAGCAGTTCTTC. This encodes CASSRTGLTNDEQFF.

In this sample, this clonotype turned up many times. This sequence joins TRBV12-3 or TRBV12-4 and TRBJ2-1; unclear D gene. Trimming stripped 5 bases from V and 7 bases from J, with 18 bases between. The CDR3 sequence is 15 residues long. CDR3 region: CASSPTPTTANEQFF. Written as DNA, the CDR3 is TGTGCCAGCAGTCCCACGCCGACAACGGCAAATGAGCAGTTCTTC.

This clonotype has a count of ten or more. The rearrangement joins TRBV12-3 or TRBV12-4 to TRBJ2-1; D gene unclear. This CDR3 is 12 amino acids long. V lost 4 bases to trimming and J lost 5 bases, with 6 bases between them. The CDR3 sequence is CASSSGNNEQFF. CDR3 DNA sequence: TGTGCCAGCAGTTCCGGAAACAATGAGCAGTTCTTC.

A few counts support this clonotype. The CDR3 region has the DNA TGCAGTGCCATAGATAATGTGGGCTCCTACGAGCAGTACTTC. The encoded protein is CSAIDNVGSYEQYF. The chain combines TRBV20-1 with TRBJ2-7; D unresolved. The CDR3 is 14 amino acids. Trimming shortened V by 6 bases and J by 0 bases, and 15 bases separated the two germline ends. Germline assignment: CDR1 DFQATT and CDR2 SNEGSKA (reference sequence).

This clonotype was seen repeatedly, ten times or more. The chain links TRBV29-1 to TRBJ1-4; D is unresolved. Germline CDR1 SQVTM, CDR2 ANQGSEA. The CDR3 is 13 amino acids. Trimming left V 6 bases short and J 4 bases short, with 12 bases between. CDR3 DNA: TGCAGCGTGGAGACGGAAGTTAATGAAAAACTGTTTTTT. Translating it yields CSVETEVNEKLFF.

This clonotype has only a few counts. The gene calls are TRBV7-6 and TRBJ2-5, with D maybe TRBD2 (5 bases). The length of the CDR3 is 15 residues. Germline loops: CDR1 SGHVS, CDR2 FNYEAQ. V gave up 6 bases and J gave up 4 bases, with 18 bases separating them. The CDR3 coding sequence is TGTGCCAGCAGTTCCGCCGCCCTAGCCGGAGAGACCCAGTACTTC. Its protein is CASSSAALAGETQYF.

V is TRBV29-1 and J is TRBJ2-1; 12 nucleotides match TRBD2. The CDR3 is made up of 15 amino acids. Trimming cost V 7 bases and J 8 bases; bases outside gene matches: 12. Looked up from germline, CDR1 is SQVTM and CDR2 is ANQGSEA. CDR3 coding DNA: TGCAGCGGGACCCCTAGCGGGAGGGCTGGGGATGAGCAGTTCTTC. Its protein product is CSGTPSGRAGDEQFF.

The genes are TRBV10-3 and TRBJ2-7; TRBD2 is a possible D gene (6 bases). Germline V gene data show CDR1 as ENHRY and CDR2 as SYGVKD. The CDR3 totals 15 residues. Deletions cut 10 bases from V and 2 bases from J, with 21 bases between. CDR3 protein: CATKVGTGVPYEQYF. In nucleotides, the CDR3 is TGTGCCACCAAGGTGGGAACGGGAGTACCCTACGAGCAGTACTTC.

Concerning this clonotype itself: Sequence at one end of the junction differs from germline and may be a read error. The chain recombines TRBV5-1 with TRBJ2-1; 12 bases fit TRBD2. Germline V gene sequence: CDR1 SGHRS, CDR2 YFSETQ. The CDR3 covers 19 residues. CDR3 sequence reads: CASSPHRTSGKASYNEEFF. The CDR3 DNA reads TGCGCCAGCAGCCCTCATAGGACTAGCGGGAAGGCTTCCTACAATGAGGAGTTCTTC.